Following are 10 T cell receptor beta chains from one sample sequenced in a study of blood T cells in healthy people across ages. The use of a sample-barcoded 5' primer and a J-beta primer mix characterized a second PCR of 7 to 11 cycles. From the 5' RACE reads, TCRdb called clonotypes with MiXCR, one entry per CDR3 protein. The sample shows about 640,000 distinct CDR3 sequences, approximately 59% of them seen only once. Sequencing input: blood. Receptor source: a man in his 60s in good health.

The V gene is TRBV19, the J gene TRBJ1-2; D remains ambiguous. CDR1 is LNHDA, CDR2 SQIVND, per germline (reference sequence). This CDR3 is built from 15 residues. The ends were cut back, 3 bases at V and 8 bases at J, with 19 bases in the middle. The CDR3 here is CASSIQPSGMRGYTF. The CDR3 nucleotides read TGTGCCAGTAGTATCCAACCCTCCGGGATGCGAGGCTACACCTTC. The full variable domain, completed using reference TRBV19 and TRBJ1-2, is DGGITQSPKYLFRKEGQNVTLSCEQNLNHDAMYWYRQDPGQGLRLIYYSQIVNDFQKGDIAEGYSVSREKKESFPLTVTSAQKNPTAFYLCASSIQPSGMRGYTFGSGTRLTVV.

The sample holds a few counts of this clonotype. V usage is TRBV12-3 or TRBV12-4 and J usage is TRBJ2-5; D may be TRBD2 (5 bases). The CDR3 is made up of 14 amino acids. V was trimmed by 5 bases and J by 0 bases, leaving 10 bases between them. CDR3 sequence reads: CASSPQRHQETQYF. DNA for the CDR3: TGTGCCAGCAGTCCTCAGCGGCACCAAGAGACCCAGTACTTC.

The J gene is TRBJ2-3, the V gene TRBV6-2 or TRBV6-3; 8 positions match TRBD2. The CDR3 is made up of 14 amino acids. The germline V gene encodes CDR1 MNHEY and CDR2 SVGEGT. V trimming: 4 bases; J trimming: 3 bases; junction bases outside the gene matches: 3. The CDR3 nucleotides read TGTGCCAGCAGTTGGGGACTAGAAACAGATACGCAGTATTTT. As protein: CASSWGLETDTQYF.

The chain employs TRBV6-5 and TRBJ2-5, with 7 bases that match TRBD2. The CDR3 loop spans 16 amino acids. Per germline, CDR1 MNHEY and CDR2 SVGAGI. The V and J ends lost 0 bases and 8 bases, in that order; junction bases with no gene match: 12. The CDR3 region has the DNA TGTGCCAGCAGTTACTCGACCCCGCGGGGGAGCGAAACCCAGTACTTC. Its translation: CASSYSTPRGSETQYF.

This clonotype was seen more than once but under ten times. The rearrangement uses TRBV3-1 and TRBJ2-5; the D gene is possibly TRBD1 (6 bases). Germline values: CDR1 LGHDT, CDR2 YNNKEL (reference sequence). Between the trimmed V and J ends, which lost 0 bases and 1 base, there was a span of 12 bases. CDR3 size: 16 residues. CDR3 amino acids: CASSQDRQGPQETQYF. CDR3 sequence (DNA): TGTGCCAGCAGCCAAGATCGGCAGGGGCCCCAAGAGACCCAGTACTTC.

This clonotype was seen ten or more times. The chain combines TRBV29-1 with TRBJ1-1; D remains ambiguous. V lost 7 bases, J lost 4 bases, and 22 bases lay in between. The CDR3 contains 15 residues. The germline V gene has CDR1 SQVTM and CDR2 ANQGSEA. The CDR3 nucleotides read TGCAGCGGCCGTGCGGATCATACCGTAGGCACTGAAGCTTTCTTT. As protein: CSGRADHTVGTEAFF.

This clonotype was counted once. This CDR3 reads CSALAGQDTTDTQYF. The CDR3 DNA follows: TGCAGTGCCCTAGCGGGCCAGGATACCACAGATACGCAGTATTTT. V gene TRBV20-1 combines with J gene TRBJ2-3; 8 nucleotides match TRBD2. CDR1 DFQATT and CDR2 SNEGSKA come from the germline V gene (reference sequence). The CDR3 has 15 amino acids. V was pared by 6 bases and J by 2 bases, with 10 bases of the junction left unmatched.

This clonotype was seen a handful of times. This chain uses TRBV5-1 with TRBJ2-3; 8 bases line up with TRBD2. In germline, CDR1 is SGHRS, CDR2 YFSETQ. The CDR3 is 16 residues long. Trimming cost V 4 bases and J 2 bases; bases outside gene matches: 9. This CDR3 is CASSRGIGGATDTQYF. For the CDR3, the DNA is TGCGCCAGCAGCCGGGGCATCGGGGGGGCCACAGATACGCAGTATTTT.

The gene calls are TRBV5-5 and TRBJ2-5; D perhaps matches TRBD2 (6 bases). The CDR3 runs 15 residues. Trimming took off 4 bases at V and 3 bases at J, with 16 bases between the two ends. In germline, CDR1 is SGHKS, CDR2 YYEKEE (reference sequence). Written as DNA, the CDR3 is TGTGCCAGCAGCGTCCTGGCGGGGACCGAAGAGACCCAGTACTTC. Translation gives CASSVLAGTEETQYF.

This sequence joins TRBV4-1 and TRBJ1-6; 11 bases agree with TRBD1. CDR3 length: 15 amino acids. Germline CDR1 MGHRA, CDR2 YSYEKL. Trimming removed 0 bases from V and 13 bases from J; junction bases left unmatched: 5. The CDR3, as DNA: TGCGCCAGCAGCCAAGAAAGGACAGGGGGCACTCCCCTCCACTTT. This sequence encodes CASSQERTGGTPLHF.